The 24 T cell receptor beta chains below come from one sample, sequenced in a study of Ad26.COV2.S vaccination and SARS-CoV-2 variants. Generated by immunoSEQ multiplex PCR, the TCRdb table keeps only in-frame clones and is missing some. The sample shows 450,000 to 550,000 clones, 89% of them seen only once. Sample treatment: some 19 received Ad26.COV2.S at low or high dose, single or two shots; 5 received placebo; per-sample allocation not given. Day 63 after the first vaccine or placebo injection was the time point for sampling. Here the sequenced sample was peripheral blood, taken in a trial of Ad26.COV2.S vaccine versus placebo. The receptor source for this set is a person aged 18 to 59 who received the Ad26.COV2.S COVID-19 vaccine or a placebo.

The chain joins TRBV5-6 to TRBJ1-6; D remains unclear. Germline V gene lookup returns CDR1 SGHDT and CDR2 YYEEEE. The CDR3 length is 14 residues. Deletions cut 5 bases from V and 1 base from J, with 7 bases between. Here the CDR3 DNA reads TGTGCCAGCAGTCAGTGGTCCTATAATTCACCCCTCCACTTT. Translation gives CASSQWSYNSPLHF.

The genes are TRBV9 and TRBJ2-5, with 8 bases matching TRBD2. V lost 0 bases and J lost 0; bases outside the gene matches: 1. The CDR3 covers 15 residues. Germline CDR1 is SGDLS and CDR2 is YYNGEE. CDR3 loop: CASSVAGGYQETQYF. CDR3 in DNA: TGTGCCAGCAGCGTAGCGGGGGGGTACCAAGAGACCCAGTACTTC.

The V call is TRBV5-1, the J call TRBJ2-3; D is uncertain. CDR3 length: 14 amino acids. Between the trimmed V and J ends, which lost 7 bases and 0 bases, there was a span of 12 bases. The germline V gene has CDR1 SGHRS and CDR2 YFSETQ. The CDR3 DNA sequence: TGCGCCAGCTCCGTTCCACCTAGCACAGATACGCAGTATTTT. It specifies CASSVPPSTDTQYF.

This chain joins TRBV27 and TRBJ2-2; D unclear. CDR1 is MNHEY and CDR2 is SMNVEV in the germline V gene (reference sequence). The CDR3 is made up of 12 amino acids. Trimming took off 5 bases at V and 7 bases at J, with 8 bases between the two ends. The CDR3 spells CASSLLGGELFF. The CDR3 region has the DNA TGTGCCAGCAGTCTGTTAGGCGGGGAGCTGTTTTTT.

The V and J genes are TRBV6-5 and TRBJ1-1, with TRBD1 matching over 7 bases. Trimming at V came to 6 bases and at J to 0 bases, leaving 4 bases not matched to a gene. Germline CDR1 and CDR2: MNHEY and SVGAGI. This CDR3 contains 14 residues. The CDR3 sequence: CASRGQALNTEAFF. The CDR3 DNA follows: TGTGCCAGCAGAGGACAGGCCTTGAACACTGAAGCTTTCTTT.

This clone was counted only a few times. The chain couples TRBV28 to TRBJ2-3; 9 bases line up with TRBD2. The length of the CDR3 is 16 residues. The V and J ends lost 4 bases and 5 bases, in that order; junction bases with no gene match: 10. From germline, CDR1 is MDHEN and CDR2 SYDVKM. CDR3 sequence reads: CASSSAVAGDGDTQYF. CDR3 nucleotides: TGTGCCAGCAGTTCCGCGGTAGCGGGAGACGGAGATACGCAGTATTTT.

V gene TRBV6-5 combines with J gene TRBJ2-7; no firm D call. The V end was cut by 7 bases, the J end by 3 bases, with 10 bases between. Germline V gene lookup returns CDR1 MNHEY and CDR2 SVGAGI. This CDR3 has 12 amino acids. The CDR3 region is CASKVGDYEQYF. The CDR3 nucleotides are TGTGCCAGCAAGGTGGGCGACTACGAGCAGTACTTC.

This clone was seen only a few times. The chain links TRBV10-2 to TRBJ1-5; the D gene is possibly TRBD1 (5 bases). Trimming took off 5 bases at V and 3 bases at J, with 8 bases between the two ends. The CDR3 loop spans 13 amino acids. Germline CDR1 reads WSHSY; CDR2 reads SAAADI. The CDR3 sequence is CASSTGLNQPQHF. The CDR3, as DNA: TGCGCCAGCAGTACAGGACTCAATCAGCCCCAGCATTTT.

The rearrangement joins TRBV2 to TRBJ1-2; no clear D gene. Germline CDR1 reads SNHLY; CDR2 reads FYNNEI. The CDR3 has 14 residues. The ends were cut back, 4 bases at V and 0 bases at J, with 9 bases in the middle. CDR3 sequence: CASSGPDTNYGYTF. The CDR3, as DNA: TGTGCCAGCAGTGGGCCAGATACTAACTATGGCTACACCTTC.

This clone appeared a single time. This chain connects TRBV9 to TRBJ2-7; 11 bases map to TRBD2. This CDR3 has 15 amino acids. Germline V gives CDR1 SGDLS, CDR2 YYNGEE. The V segment lost 3 bases and the J segment 0 bases; nucleotides outside the gene matches: 2. CDR3 in amino acids: CASSAGTSGSYEQYF. The CDR3 DNA is TGTGCCAGCAGCGCCGGGACTAGCGGCTCCTACGAGCAGTACTTC.

The chain has TRBV2 and TRBJ1-2; no clear D. Germline CDR1 and CDR2: SNHLY and FYNNEI. Trimming took 7 bases from V and 5 from J, leaving 11 bases between them. The CDR3 is 12 residues long. In DNA form, the CDR3 reads TGTGCCAGCACCGAGCCGGATTATGGCTACACCTTC. Translation gives CASTEPDYGYTF.

In nucleotides, the CDR3 is TGTGCCAGCAGCCTCAGCCCTCAGCTTAACACTGAAGCTTTCTTT. As protein: CASSLSPQLNTEAFF. The rearrangement joins TRBV28 to TRBJ1-1; D not certain. Between the trimmed V and J ends, which lost 6 bases and 2 bases, there was a span of 16 bases. Per germline, CDR1 MDHEN and CDR2 SYDVKM. The CDR3 is made up of 15 amino acids.

The rearrangement links TRBV20-1 to TRBJ1-1; no clear D. The CDR3 is made up of 10 amino acids. The germline V and J ends were trimmed by 6 bases and 7 bases, with 9 bases remaining between them. From germline, CDR1 is DFQATT and CDR2 SNEGSKA (reference sequence). The CDR3 is CSAVKSEAFF. The CDR3 DNA sequence: TGCAGTGCAGTAAAAAGTGAAGCTTTCTTT.

The V gene is TRBV24-1, the J gene TRBJ1-2; D is undetermined. Trimming removed 1 base from V and 8 bases from J, with 13 bases in between. Per germline, CDR1 KGHDR and CDR2 SFDVKD. CDR3 size: 14 residues. CDR3 DNA: TGTGCCACCAGTGATTTCACTGAAAGGAACGGCTACACCTTC. Translated, it gives CATSDFTERNGYTF.

This rearrangement joins TRBV10-3 to TRBJ2-5; D uncertain. This CDR3 is built from 12 residues. Trimming removed 0 bases from V and 5 bases from J, with 4 bases in between. Germline CDR1 ENHRY, CDR2 SYGVKD. CDR3 bases: TGTGCCATCAGTGAGTCGGGGGAGACCCAGTACTTC. Encoded protein: CAISESGETQYF.

V usage is TRBV4-3 and J usage is TRBJ1-5; D is uncertain. This CDR3 has 15 amino acids. The germline V gene encodes CDR1 LGHNA and CDR2 YSLEER. V was trimmed by 0 bases and J by 0 bases, leaving 6 bases between them. The CDR3 coding sequence is TGCGCCAGCAGCCAAGATTTCTTTAGCAATCAGCCCCAGCATTTT. Translated: CASSQDFFSNQPQHF.

The J gene is TRBJ2-7, the V gene TRBV18; TRBD1 or TRBD2 may be the D gene (6 bases each). Trimming shortened V by 3 bases and J by 5 bases, and 14 bases separated the two germline ends. Germline assignment: CDR1 KGHSH and CDR2 LQKENI. The CDR3 consists of 14 residues. CDR3 nucleotide sequence: TGTGCCAGCTCACCGGACAGCTCTAGCGACGAGCAGTACTTC. It is translated as CASSPDSSSDEQYF.

This sequence joins TRBV7-9 and TRBJ1-6, with a tentative D call TRBD1 (5 bases). V was cut by 4 bases and J by 4 bases, with 14 bases left in between. The CDR3 loop spans 16 amino acids. Germline V gene data show CDR1 as SEHNR and CDR2 as FQNEAQ (reference sequence). CDR3 loop: CASSSGPIEYNSPLHF. The CDR3 DNA reads TGTGCCAGCAGCTCGGGACCGATCGAGTATAATTCACCCCTCCACTTT. The whole variable domain, filled in from reference TRBV7-9 and TRBJ1-6, reads DTGVSQNPRHKITKRGQNVTFRCDPISEHNRLYWYRQTLGQGPEFLTYFQNEAQLEKSRLLSDRFSAERPKGSFSTLEIQRTEQGDSAMYLCASSSGPIEYNSPLHFGNGTRLTVT.

The V call is TRBV7-2, the J call TRBJ2-1, with D hard to call. Germline V gene sequence: CDR1 SGHTA, CDR2 FQGNSA. CDR3 length equals 14 residues. V was shortened by 5 bases and J by 4 bases, with 12 bases between the two germline ends. The CDR3 protein is CASSPWGGYNEQFF. The CDR3 DNA reads TGTGCCAGCAGCCCGTGGGGTGGTTACAATGAGCAGTTCTTC. Full variable domain (missing parts from reference TRBV7-2 and TRBJ2-1): GAGVSQSPSNKVTEKGKDVELRCDPISGHTALYWYRQSLGQGLEFLIYFQGNSAPDKSGLPSDRFSAERTGGSVSTLTIQRTQQEDSAVYLCASSPWGGYNEQFFGPGTRLTVL.

The J gene is TRBJ2-3, the V gene TRBV7-3; perhaps TRBD1 as D (8 bases). The V gene's germline CDR1 is SGHTA and CDR2 FQGTGA. V shed 5 bases and J shed 4 bases, with 19 bases lying between them. The CDR3 is 16 residues long. CDR3 in DNA: TGTGCCAGCAGCCTCAGGACAGGGAGGGGTTCAGATACGCAGTATTTT. Protein product: CASSLRTGRGSDTQYF.

The chain links TRBV10-3 to TRBJ2-7; 9 bases align to TRBD1. CDR1 ENHRY and CDR2 SYGVKD come from the germline V gene. Trimming removed 3 bases from V and 3 bases from J; junction bases left unmatched: 24. This CDR3 contains 21 residues. CDR3 region: CAISDAGTGLIGGGHIYEQYF. CDR3 nucleotide sequence: TGTGCCATCAGTGACGCCGGGACAGGGTTGATAGGGGGAGGTCACATCTACGAGCAGTACTTC.

This clone has only one observation. The chain employs TRBV13 and TRBJ1-2; no definite D call. The CDR3 has 12 residues. Germline V gene sequence: CDR1 PRHDT, CDR2 FYEKMQ (reference sequence). Between the trimmed V and J ends, which lost 1 base and 10 bases, there was a span of 10 bases. As DNA, the CDR3 is TGTGCCAGCAGCTTAGTACTTAATGACTACACCTTC. This encodes CASSLVLNDYTF.

This chain links TRBV6-5 with TRBJ2-7; D remains ambiguous. The V gene's germline CDR1 is MNHEY and CDR2 SVGAGI. The CDR3 totals 11 residues. Trimming stripped 8 bases from V and 3 bases from J, with 8 bases between. This chain's CDR3 is CASRAYYEQYV. CDR3 DNA sequence: TGTGCCAGCCGCGCCTACTACGAGCAGTACGTC.

The chain recombines TRBV6-5 with TRBJ1-2; TRBD1 matches 8 bases. This CDR3 contains 13 residues. The ends lost 5 bases at V and 2 bases at J; junction bases unmatched: 1. In germline, CDR1 is MNHEY, CDR2 SVGAGI. The CDR3 sequence is CASSRDRNYGYTF. The CDR3 coding sequence is TGTGCCAGCAGTCGGGACAGGAACTATGGCTACACCTTC.